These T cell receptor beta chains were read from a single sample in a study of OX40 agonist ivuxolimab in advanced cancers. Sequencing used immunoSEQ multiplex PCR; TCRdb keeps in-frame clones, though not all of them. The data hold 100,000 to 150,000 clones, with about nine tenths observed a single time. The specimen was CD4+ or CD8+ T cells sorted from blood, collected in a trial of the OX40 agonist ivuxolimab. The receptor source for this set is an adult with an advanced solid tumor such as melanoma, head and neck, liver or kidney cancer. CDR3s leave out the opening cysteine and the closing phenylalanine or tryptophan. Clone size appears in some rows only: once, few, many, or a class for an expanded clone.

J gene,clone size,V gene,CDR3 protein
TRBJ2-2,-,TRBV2,ASSELAVSNTGELF
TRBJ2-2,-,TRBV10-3,AISGREGTGELF
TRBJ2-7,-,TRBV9,ASSNSGEQY
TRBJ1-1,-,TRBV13,ASSSRDRGYTEAF
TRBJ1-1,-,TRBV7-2,ASSSSNTEAF
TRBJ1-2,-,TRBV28,ASSGGQAYYGYT
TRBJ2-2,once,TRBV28,ASTRDTEYTGELF
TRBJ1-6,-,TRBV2,ASSDSGQGGSPLH
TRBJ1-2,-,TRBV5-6,ASSLAGLNGYT
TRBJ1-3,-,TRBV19,ASSITFDMFYSGNTIY
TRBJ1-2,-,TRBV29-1,SVPTPPGANYGYT
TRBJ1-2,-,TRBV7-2,ASSLPGEGYGYT
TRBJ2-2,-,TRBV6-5,ASSYSGAHTGELF
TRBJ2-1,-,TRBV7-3,ASSLNGRADEQF
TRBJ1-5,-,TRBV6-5,ASSYGETDLRPQH
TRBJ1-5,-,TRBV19,ASSRIDSLGQPQH
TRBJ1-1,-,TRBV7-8,ASSYAGGGYAAF
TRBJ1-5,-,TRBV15,ATSGTRSGNQPQH